A selection of T cell receptor beta chains follows, all from one sample in a study of cytomegalovirus exposure and HLA in healthy donors. Assay used: immunoSEQ multiplex PCR; TCRdb lists only in-frame clones, some missing. The table includes 50,000 or so clones, roughly 90% detected once. Sample: PBMCs. The receptors originated from a woman aged 25 to 39 in good health and CMV-seronegative. The CDR3 runs from the conserved cysteine through the conserved F or W. Fields, in order: V gene, clone size, D gene, J gene, CDR3 DNA, CDR3 protein. A D gene is named only where the DNA matches it firmly. The listing skips clone size in some rows; elsewhere it reads once, few, many or a size class.

v_gene: TRBV4-3
abundance: -
d_gene: -
j_gene: TRBJ2-3
CDR3nt: TGCGCCAGCAGCCGGGAAGGGGGTAGCACAGATACGCAGTATTTT
CDR3aa: CASSREGGSTDTQYF

v_gene: TRBV19
abundance: -
d_gene: TRBD2
j_gene: TRBJ2-2
CDR3nt: TGTGCCAGTAGTAGAGACGGGAGGTCCGGGGAGCTGTTTTTT
CDR3aa: CASSRDGRSGELFF

v_gene: TRBV15
abundance: -
d_gene: -
j_gene: TRBJ2-1
CDR3nt: TGTGCCACCAGCAGAGATTTGCAGGGGCCCATGGGGCAGTTCTTC
CDR3aa: CATSRDLQGPMGQFF

v_gene: TRBV19
abundance: -
d_gene: TRBD1
j_gene: TRBJ1-2
CDR3nt: TGTGCCAGCTCCGGGACAGCATCATATGGCTACACCTTC
CDR3aa: CASSGTASYGYTF

v_gene: TRBV29-1
abundance: -
d_gene: TRBD2
j_gene: TRBJ2-2
CDR3nt: TGCAGCGTTGTGGTTGCGGGAGTCTCGAATCGCGTCGGGGAGCTGTTTTTT
CDR3aa: CSVVVAGVSNRVGELFF

v_gene: TRBV11-2
abundance: -
d_gene: TRBD1
j_gene: TRBJ1-1
CDR3nt: TGTGCCAGCAGCTTACCCGGGACAGCAAACACTGAAGCTTTCTTT
CDR3aa: CASSLPGTANTEAFF

v_gene: TRBV30
abundance: once
d_gene: -
j_gene: TRBJ2-2
CDR3nt: TGTGCCTGGAGTGTTGGTTCGAGGGTCGAGGCCGGGGAGCTGTTTTTT
CDR3aa: CAWSVGSRVEAGELFF

v_gene: TRBV18
abundance: -
d_gene: TRBD1
j_gene: TRBJ1-2
CDR3nt: TGTGCCAGCTCACCCCCGGGACAGGGGGTTTATGGCTACACCTTC
CDR3aa: CASSPPGQGVYGYTF

v_gene: TRBV14
abundance: -
d_gene: -
j_gene: TRBJ1-2
CDR3nt: TGTGCCAGCAGCCAATTGAGGACAAACTATGGCTACACCTTC
CDR3aa: CASSQLRTNYGYTF

v_gene: TRBV6-1
abundance: -
d_gene: TRBD2
j_gene: TRBJ2-3
CDR3nt: TGTGCCAGCAGTGAAGTAAGGGTAGCGGGAGGCGCAGATACGCAGTATTTT
CDR3aa: CASSEVRVAGGADTQYF

v_gene: TRBV6-1
abundance: -
d_gene: TRBD2
j_gene: TRBJ2-1
CDR3nt: TGTGCCAGCAGCACGACTAGCGGTCCGTACAATGAGCAGTTCTTC
CDR3aa: CASSTTSGPYNEQFF

v_gene: TRBV5-5
abundance: -
d_gene: -
j_gene: TRBJ1-1
CDR3nt: TGTGCCAGCAGCTTGAATGACAGAAACACTGAAGCTTTCTTT
CDR3aa: CASSLNDRNTEAFF

v_gene: TRBV6-5
abundance: -
d_gene: -
j_gene: TRBJ2-1
CDR3nt: TGTGCCAGCAGTTACTACAGGAGAGACAATGAGCAGTTCTTC
CDR3aa: CASSYYRRDNEQFF

v_gene: TRBV7-9
abundance: few
d_gene: TRBD1
j_gene: TRBJ1-2
CDR3nt: TGTGCCAGCAGCAGCGGGACAGGCCCTCTCTATGGCTACACCTTC
CDR3aa: CASSSGTGPLYGYTF

v_gene: TRBV5-1
abundance: -
d_gene: -
j_gene: TRBJ2-1
CDR3nt: TGCGCCAGCAGCTTGGCAGATACCTACAATGAGCAGTTCTTC
CDR3aa: CASSLADTYNEQFF

v_gene: TRBV27
abundance: -
d_gene: -
j_gene: TRBJ2-7
CDR3nt: TGTGCCAGCAAAAAAGAGGGAAGAGGTCTTTCCTACGAGCAGTACTTC
CDR3aa: CASKKEGRGLSYEQYF

v_gene: TRBV7-9
abundance: -
d_gene: TRBD1
j_gene: TRBJ2-2
CDR3nt: TGTGCCAGCAGCTCCCCTCCGGGACAGCCATCGAACACCGGGGAGCTGTTTTTT
CDR3aa: CASSSPPGQPSNTGELFF

v_gene: TRBV15
abundance: few
d_gene: -
j_gene: TRBJ2-7
CDR3nt: TGTGCCACCAGCAGAGACCAGGAGCAGTACTTC
CDR3aa: CATSRDQEQYF

v_gene: TRBV11-2
abundance: -
d_gene: TRBD2
j_gene: TRBJ2-7
CDR3nt: TGTGCCAGCAGCCCATATAGCGGGAGTGGGTACGAGCAGTACTTC
CDR3aa: CASSPYSGSGYEQYF

v_gene: TRBV6-5
abundance: -
d_gene: -
j_gene: TRBJ2-2
CDR3nt: TGTGCCAGCGGCTCTTCGAACACCGGGGAGCTGTTTTTT
CDR3aa: CASGSSNTGELFF

v_gene: TRBV7-8
abundance: -
d_gene: -
j_gene: TRBJ2-6
CDR3nt: TGTGCCAGCAGCTTAAGCGACCGGGCTGGGGCCAACGTCCTGACTTTC
CDR3aa: CASSLSDRAGANVLTF

v_gene: TRBV2
abundance: -
d_gene: -
j_gene: TRBJ2-2
CDR3nt: TGTGCCAGCAGCAAAACAGGATCGAACACCGGGGAGCTGTTTTTT
CDR3aa: CASSKTGSNTGELFF

v_gene: TRBV30
abundance: -
d_gene: TRBD1
j_gene: TRBJ1-1
CDR3nt: TGTGCCTGGATCCCGGGACAGGCCTTGAACACTGAAGCTTTCTTT
CDR3aa: CAWIPGQALNTEAFF

v_gene: TRBV5-1
abundance: -
d_gene: -
j_gene: TRBJ1-2
CDR3nt: TGCGCCAGCAGCATCACAGAAAACTATGGCTACACCTTC
CDR3aa: CASSITENYGYTF

v_gene: TRBV10-3
abundance: -
d_gene: TRBD1
j_gene: TRBJ2-2
CDR3nt: TGTGCCTCCTCGGGGACAGGGCTCAACACCGGGGAGCTGTTTTTT
CDR3aa: CASSGTGLNTGELFF

v_gene: TRBV2
abundance: -
d_gene: TRBD1
j_gene: TRBJ1-3
CDR3nt: TGTGCCACCAGGGAGGGACAGGGGATTGGAAACACCATATATTTT
CDR3aa: CATREGQGIGNTIYF